The clone carrying this T cell receptor (beta chain) was picked up a small number of times. The sample carries other DNA sequences with the same CDR3. This sample is drawn from a study of beta chain features in type 1 diabetes. About the study: Cells sorted and examined across all samples totaled approximately 100,000,000.

The study reverse transcribed the entire isolated RNA, so it sequenced expressed TCRB transcripts. The assay was immunoSEQ multiplex PCR, and TCRdb's table has in-frame clones only and misses some. The sample yields some 500,000 clones, around 10% seen once. The CDR3 covers 13 residues. From germline, CDR1 is SGHAT and CDR2 FQNNGV. Trimming cost V 2 bases and J 4 bases, with 6 bases left between them. The chain links TRBV11-2 to TRBJ2-1; unclear D gene. The TCR originated in a woman aged 18-29 years in good health. Sequencing was done on a sample of naive CD4+ T cells from blood. The DNA for the CDR3 is TGTGCCAGCAGCTTAACAGCTTACAATGAGCAGTTCTTC. As protein: CASSLTAYNEQFF.